Listed below are T cell receptor beta chains from one sample, sequenced in a study of blood T cell repertoires in COVID-19. TCRdb's copy holds only in-frame clones and misses some; the assay was immunoSEQ multiplex PCR. The sample holds about 260,000 clones, approximately 86% seen once. Sample: peripheral blood. The origin of the receptors is a man under 40 with active or convalescent COVID-19. The CDR3 runs from the conserved cysteine through the conserved F or W. The D gene is left open where the match is weak. Not every row has a clone size; where given, it reads once, few, many or a size class.

V	J	size	D	DNA	CDR3
TRBV29-1	TRBJ2-3	NA	NA	TGCAGCGTACGACTGAAATTAACAGATACGCAGTATTTT	CSVRLKLTDTQYF
TRBV27	TRBJ2-1	NA	TRBD2	TGTGCCAGCAGTAGACGTAGCGGGGGGGCCAATGAGCAGTTCTTC	CASSRRSGGANEQFF
TRBV6-5	TRBJ2-2	NA	NA	TGTGCCAGCAGTCAGGGTTTGTTTAACACCGGGGAGCTGTTTTTT	CASSQGLFNTGELFF
TRBV14	TRBJ2-1	NA	NA	TGTGCCAGCAGCCAAGTCAGATACAATGAGCAGTTCTTC	CASSQVRYNEQFF
TRBV5-1	TRBJ1-2	NA	TRBD1	TGCGCCAGCAGCCCAGCCGCCGGCAGGGGGCAAGATGGCTACACCTTC	CASSPAAGRGQDGYTF
TRBV9	TRBJ1-1	NA	NA	TGTGCCAGCAGCTCGGACATAAACCCCAAGCTCGGCACTGAAGCTTTCTTT	CASSSDINPKLGTEAFF
TRBV7-9	TRBJ1-3	NA	NA	TGTGCCAGCAGCTTAGACTGGGCCGAAAACACCATATATTTT	CASSLDWAENTIYF
TRBV30	TRBJ2-2	NA	TRBD2	TGTGCCTGGAGCGTCGGGAGGACCGGGGAGCTGTTTTTT	CAWSVGRTGELFF
TRBV11-2	TRBJ1-2	NA	NA	TGTGCCAGCAGCGCAGACCAGGGGACTAACTATGGCTACACCTTC	CASSADQGTNYGYTF
TRBV4-1	TRBJ1-2	NA	NA	TGCGCCAGCAGCCAAGATGGGGATCCCACGACTAATTCGGGCTACACCTTC	CASSQDGDPTTNSGYTF
TRBV5-8	TRBJ2-2	NA	TRBD1	TGTGCCAGCAGCCACGGGACAGGGGCCCGCACCGGGGAGCTGTTTTTT	CASSHGTGARTGELFF
TRBV7-2	TRBJ2-1	NA	NA	TGTGCCAGCAGCCCAAGGACAGTCAATGAGCAGTTCTTC	CASSPRTVNEQFF
TRBV29-1	TRBJ1-5	NA	TRBD1	TGCAGCGTTGAAGACTGTTCCGCAGGGGGTAGCAATCAGCCCCAGCATTTT	CSVEDCSAGGSNQPQHF
TRBV7-9	TRBJ1-2	NA	TRBD1	TGTGCCAGCGGCACGGACAGGGGTCATTATGGCTACACCTTC	CASGTDRGHYGYTF
TRBV28	TRBJ1-2	NA	NA	TGTGCCAGCAGTTCGCCGGGACAACCCCCTTTTGGCTACACCTTC	CASSSPGQPPFGYTF
TRBV18	TRBJ2-3	NA	NA	TGTGCCAGCTCACTGGGCTGGAGCAGGGGCACAGATACGCAGTATTTT	CASSLGWSRGTDTQYF
TRBV5-1	TRBJ2-7	NA	TRBD2	TGCGCCAGCAGCACGGGACTAGCGGGGGATGAGCAGTACTTC	CASSTGLAGDEQYF
TRBV25-1	TRBJ2-3	few	TRBD2	TGTGCCAGCAGACAAGCGGGGCCAAGCACAGATACGCAGTATTTT	CASRQAGPSTDTQYF
TRBV6-2/TRBV6-3	TRBJ1-1	NA	NA	TGTGCCAGCAGTTACGCCTCACGGGGAACTGAAGCTTTCTTT	CASSYASRGTEAFF
TRBV19	TRBJ1-1	NA	NA	TGTGCCAGTAGTATAGGATGGGGGGGGCACACTGAAGCTTTCTTT	CASSIGWGGHTEAFF
TRBV18	TRBJ2-7	NA	NA	TGTGCCAGCTCACCTATAGGTTCGGGGGAGCAGTACTTC	CASSPIGSGEQYF
TRBV2	TRBJ2-4	many	TRBD1	TGTGCCAGCAGATATAACAGGGGAGACATTCAGTACTTC	CASRYNRGDIQYF
TRBV19	TRBJ2-7	NA	NA	TGTGCCAGTAGTATTGCTCAGACAGGTGGGCGGATCGAGCAGTACTTC	CASSIAQTGGRIEQYF
TRBV6-5	TRBJ1-1	NA	NA	TGTGCCAGCAGTTACTCGGACAGTGCCACTGAAGCTTTCTTT	CASSYSDSATEAFF
TRBV7-9	TRBJ2-7	NA	TRBD2	TGTGCCAGCAGCCGCGGTATTGGCGGGGGGTCAGACTCCTACGAGCAGTACTTC	CASSRGIGGGSDSYEQYF
TRBV20-1	TRBJ2-1	few	TRBD2	TGCAGTGCCCAGCGGGGGAATGAGCAGTTCTTC	CSAQRGNEQFF
TRBV19	TRBJ1-5	NA	NA	TGTGCCAGTAGTATGACAGCGCGGCAGCCCCAGCATTTT	CASSMTARQPQHF